Each of the 10 T cell receptor beta chains below was sequenced from the same sample in a study of blood T cells in healthy people across ages. Alongside a J-beta primer mix, a sample-barcoded 5' primer served in a second PCR lasting roughly 6 to 11 cycles. Via MiXCR, TCRdb re-called the 5' RACE reads, giving one row per CDR3 protein. In the table there are around 2 million distinct CDR3 sequences, approximately 39% of which are singletons. The sample comprised blood. All receptors derive from a human donor in good health.

This clonotype has ten or more counts. V gene TRBV2 combines with J gene TRBJ1-5, with 9 bases fitting TRBD1. Per the germline V gene, CDR1 is SNHLY and CDR2 is FYNNEI. This CDR3 is built from 14 residues. J gave up 4 bases and V 6 bases, and 4 bases lay outside the gene matches. The CDR3: CASRGTGRNQPQHF. The CDR3 bases are TGTGCCAGCAGGGGGACAGGGCGGAATCAGCCCCAGCATTTT.

The chain couples TRBV11-2 to TRBJ1-1; D is undetermined. V lost 5 bases and J 3 bases, leaving 19 bases between the germline ends. Germline V gene data show CDR1 as SGHAT and CDR2 as FQNNGV. The CDR3 is 16 residues long. CDR3 bases: TGTGCCAGCAGCAACCGGGCCATAGATGGGGACACTGAAGCTTTCTTT. It encodes CASSNRAIDGDTEAFF.

The chain links TRBV6-1 to TRBJ2-1; TRBD2 might be the D (6 bases). This CDR3 has 19 amino acids. CDR1 is MNHNS, CDR2 SASEGT, per germline. The V and J ends lost 8 bases and 0 bases respectively, with 26 bases between them. This chain's CDR3 is CASALGGQSTLNSYNEQFF. The CDR3 DNA reads TGTGCCAGCGCGCTAGGAGGGCAATCCACCCTTAACTCCTACAATGAGCAGTTCTTC.

In its sample, this clonotype was seen a few times. This sequence joins TRBV5-1 and TRBJ1-2, with D unclear. CDR1 and CDR2 from the germline V gene are SGHRS and YFSETQ. This CDR3 has 14 residues. Trimming shortened V by 0 bases and J by 5 bases, and 11 bases separated the two germline ends. In DNA form, the CDR3 reads TGCGCCAGCAGCTTGGAGGAGACCCCGTATGGCTACACCTTC. Protein: CASSLEETPYGYTF.

The V gene is TRBV5-1, the J gene TRBJ2-1; D possibly corresponds to TRBD1 (5 bases). Germline loops: CDR1 SGHRS, CDR2 YFSETQ. Deletions cut 3 bases from V and 0 bases from J, with 22 bases between. The CDR3 runs 19 residues. CDR3 sequence: CASSSHSDRFPSSYNEQFF. Here the CDR3 DNA reads TGCGCCAGCAGCTCCCATTCCGACAGATTTCCGAGCTCCTACAATGAGCAGTTCTTC.

This clonotype appeared a few times. The J gene is TRBJ1-5, the V gene TRBV7-6, with D possibly TRBD1 on 6 matching bases. This CDR3 has 16 amino acids. V lost 1 base, J lost 6 bases, and 16 bases lay in between. Looked up from germline, CDR1 is SGHVS and CDR2 is FNYEAQ. CDR3 protein: CASSLEGPGAGQPQHF. DNA for the CDR3: TGTGCCAGCAGCTTAGAGGGTCCGGGGGCCGGTCAGCCCCAGCATTTT.

This clonotype was detected a few times. The chain links TRBV5-6 to TRBJ2-7; perhaps D is TRBD1 or TRBD2 (5 bases each). V was pared by 1 base and J by 1 base, with 12 bases between. The CDR3 contains 15 residues. Germline CDR1 SGHDT, CDR2 YYEEEE. CDR3 nucleotide sequence: TGTGCCAGCAGCTTGTGGGACCGGTGGTCCTACGAGCAGTACTTC. Encoded protein: CASSLWDRWSYEQYF.

The V and J genes are TRBV12-3 or TRBV12-4 and TRBJ2-7; TRBD1 is a possible D gene (6 bases). The CDR3 is 13 amino acids. V shed 3 bases and J shed 3 bases, with 9 bases lying between them. The chain's CDR3 is CASSFAGDYEQYF. The DNA of the CDR3 is TGTGCCAGCAGTTTTGCAGGGGACTACGAGCAGTACTTC.

Many counts were recorded for this clonotype. V gene TRBV20-1 combines with J gene TRBJ2-5; TRBD1 is a possible D gene (5 bases). The CDR3 length is 13 residues. Trimming removed 5 bases from V and 4 bases from J, with 14 bases in between. Germline V gives CDR1 DFQATT, CDR2 SNEGSKA (reference sequence). The CDR3 bases are TGCAGTGCTTCCTCGACAGTCGGAGAGACCCAGTACTTC. Amino acids: CSASSTVGETQYF.

The rearrangement links TRBV7-9 to TRBJ2-3; 11 bases fit TRBD2. Germline V gene data show CDR1 as SEHNR and CDR2 as FQNEAQ (reference sequence). The CDR3 has 15 residues. The trim removed 5 bases at V and 5 bases at J, leaving 6 bases unmatched. CDR3 coding DNA: TGTGCCAGCAGCCCGAGGACTAGCGGGCTAGATACGCAGTATTTT. Encoded protein: CASSPRTSGLDTQYF.